This is a list of T cell receptor beta chains from one sample in a study of shared clonotypes between healthy human individuals. Sequenced by immunoSEQ multiplex PCR; TCRdb stores in-frame clones only, minus some. The sample lists 2 million to 3 million clones, roughly 93% occurring once. Sequenced sample: naive CD4+ T cells from PBMCs. The receptors come from a man aged 18 to 35 in good health. Some clones in this sample may be carry-over from other donors' samples. Each CDR3 is given with its conserved first and last residue. A D gene is named only where the DNA matches it firmly. The listing skips clone size in some rows; elsewhere it reads once, few, many or a size class.

J gene	D gene	V gene	clone size	CDR3 DNA	CDR3 protein
TRBJ2-7	.	TRBV5-1	.	TGCGCCAGCAGCTTTTTAACAGGGAAGGAAGGCGAGCAGTACTTC	CASSFLTGKEGEQYF
TRBJ1-5	.	TRBV18	.	TGTGCCAGCTCACAGGGTGGGATGGATCAGCCCCAGCATTTT	CASSQGGMDQPQHF
TRBJ2-1	.	TRBV6-5	.	TGTGCCAGCAGAGGACTATCCGGGCCCTACAATGAGCAGTTCTTC	CASRGLSGPYNEQFF
TRBJ2-6	.	TRBV6-4	.	TGTGCCAGCAGTACAGGGTCTGGGGCCAACGTCCTGACTTTC	CASSTGSGANVLTF
TRBJ2-3	.	TRBV6-4	.	TGTGCCAGCAGTGCCCTCGGCGGCAGCACAGATACGCAGTATTTT	CASSALGGSTDTQYF
TRBJ2-7	.	TRBV19	.	TGTGCCAGTAGTATCCGCTCGTCTCAGGCCCCCTACGAGCAGTACTTC	CASSIRSSQAPYEQYF
TRBJ2-1	TRBD1	TRBV4-1	.	TGCGCCAGCAGACGTCCCGGGACAGGGACTGAGCAGTTCTTC	CASRRPGTGTEQFF
TRBJ1-2	.	TRBV7-9	.	TGTGCCAGCAGCTTAGGGGGAACGTTGGTCGGCTACACCTTC	CASSLGGTLVGYTF
TRBJ1-1	.	TRBV29-1	few	TGCAGCGTTCACAGAAAAATGAACACTGAAGCTTTCTTT	CSVHRKMNTEAFF
TRBJ2-1	TRBD1	TRBV6-4	.	TGTGCCAGCAGTGACTCGACAGGGGCGAGAAATGAGCAGTTCTTC	CASSDSTGARNEQFF
TRBJ2-1	.	TRBV6-4	.	TGTGCCAGCAGTGACTCAGGGAGTCCTCTTATGAATGAGCAGTTCTTC	CASSDSGSPLMNEQFF
TRBJ1-4	.	TRBV11-1	.	TGTGCCAGCAGCTTAATGAATGAAAAACTGTTTTTT	CASSLMNEKLFF
TRBJ2-2	.	TRBV9	.	TGTGCCAGCAGCGTAGACGGGCGGACCGGGGAGCTGTTTTTT	CASSVDGRTGELFF
TRBJ1-1	TRBD1	TRBV5-1	.	TGCGCCAGCAGCCCCGGGACAGGGGGCGAGGGCACTGAAGCTTTCTTT	CASSPGTGGEGTEAFF
TRBJ2-2	.	TRBV5-5	.	TGTGCCAGCAGCAGTACCAGGGGCTTGAACACCGGGGAGCTGTTTTTT	CASSSTRGLNTGELFF
TRBJ1-5	.	TRBV7-8	.	TGTGCCAGCAGCTTAGGTAACAGCAATCAGCCCCAGCATTTT	CASSLGNSNQPQHF
TRBJ2-3	TRBD2	TRBV4-1	.	TGCGCCAGCAGCCTTGGGACTAGCGGGAATACGCAGTATTTT	CASSLGTSGNTQYF
TRBJ2-2	TRBD1	TRBV7-2	.	TGTGCCAGCAGCTTACCAGCAAGGACAGGGAACACCGGGGAGCTGTTTTTT	CASSLPARTGNTGELFF
TRBJ1-3	.	TRBV6-1	.	TGTGCCAGCAGGGTGGGCCCCTCTGGAAACACCATATATTTT	CASRVGPSGNTIYF
TRBJ2-6	.	TRBV11-1	once	TGTGCCAGCAGCTTGGGACCAAGGGGCCGTGGGGCCAACGTCCTGACTTTC	CASSLGPRGRGANVLTF